The clone carrying this T cell receptor beta chain was picked up a small number of times. Other nucleotide sequences from this sample produce the same CDR3. The sample is drawn from a study of blood T cell repertoires in COVID-19. Study overall: There were acute and convalescent COVID-19 samples, and they came from the United States, Italy and Spain. PBMCs, B-cell-depleted T cells, or T cells provided the cDNA or gDNA that made up the material.

This CDR3 is 14 amino acids long. The V gene lost 0 bases and the J gene lost 7 bases, with 11 bases spanning the gap. CDR1 SGHRS and CDR2 YFSETQ come from the germline V gene. The method was immunoSEQ multiplex PCR; TCRdb's version includes in-frame clones alone and lacks a portion of them. The top ten clones hold around 15% of a sample with about 53,000 clones, approximately 84% of them seen once. The receptor was derived from a human donor in a cohort sampled during active COVID-19. The sequenced sample consisted of peripheral blood. The chain joins TRBV5-1 to TRBJ2-1; D unclear. CDR3 sequence reads: CASSLATRNNEQFF. CDR3 sequence (DNA): TGCGCCAGCAGCTTGGCCACCAGGAATAATGAGCAGTTCTTC.